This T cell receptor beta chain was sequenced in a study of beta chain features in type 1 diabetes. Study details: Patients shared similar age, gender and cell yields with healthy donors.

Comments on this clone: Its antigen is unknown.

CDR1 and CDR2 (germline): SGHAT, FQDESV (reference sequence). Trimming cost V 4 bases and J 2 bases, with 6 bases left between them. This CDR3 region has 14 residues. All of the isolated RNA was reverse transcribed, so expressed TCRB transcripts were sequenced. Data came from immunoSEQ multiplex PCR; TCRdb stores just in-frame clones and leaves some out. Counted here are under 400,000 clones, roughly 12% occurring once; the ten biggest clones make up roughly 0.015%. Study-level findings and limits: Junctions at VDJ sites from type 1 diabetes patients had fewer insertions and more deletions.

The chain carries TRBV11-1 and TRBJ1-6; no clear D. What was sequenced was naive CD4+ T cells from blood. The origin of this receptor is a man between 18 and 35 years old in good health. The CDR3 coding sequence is TGTGCCAGCAGCTCCGGGACCTATAATTCACCCCTCCACTTT. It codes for CASSSGTYNSPLHF.